This T cell receptor beta chain was obtained from a study of T cell responses to AZD1222 COVID-19 vaccine. Study-wide results and limits: Unmutated regions of variants are reportedly targeted by nearly half of spike-specific TCRs.

Measured with immunoSEQ multiplex PCR; TCRdb has only the in-frame clones, and not every one. This table holds roughly 190,000 clones, approximately 92% found once. Trimming shortened V by 3 bases and J by 10 bases, and 13 bases separated the two germline ends. The CDR3 has 13 residues. Per the germline V gene, CDR1 is MNHNS and CDR2 is SASEGT. This clone was seen more than once but under ten times. Its antigen remains unknown. The chain employs TRBV6-1 and TRBJ1-5, with D maybe TRBD1 (5 bases). The receptor was isolated from an adult who received the MenACWY meningococcal vaccine as a control. Sequencing used peripheral blood, obtained 28 days after the second dose of the MenACWY control vaccine. CDR3 bases: TGTGCCAGCAGTGATTCAGGGAGGGTACCCCAGCATTTT. This gives the protein CASSDSGRVPQHF.